This T cell receptor beta chain was retrieved from a study of T cells in localized non-small cell lung cancer. Study-wide points: Elevated blood T cell density was associated with longer overall survival. Tumor showed lower T cell clonality than uninvolved adjacent lung, where it was highest. Heterogeneity stays possible, as sequencing covered only one tumor region.

CDR3 length: 16 residues. The germline CDR1 and CDR2 sequences are SGHTA and FQGNSA. V was shortened by 5 bases and J by 7 bases, with 20 bases between the two germline ends. TCRdb's table, derived via immunoSEQ multiplex PCR, lists solely in-frame clones and lacks some. The table lists roughly 21,000 clones, approximately 88% of them singletons, with 2% to 2.5% in the top ten. Note on this clone: Its antigen is unidentified.

The source material was peripheral blood, sampled before any cancer treatment. This clonotype was sampled from a man aged 35-69 years with stage I lung adenocarcinoma. This chain links TRBV7-2 with TRBJ2-2; D is uncertain. As DNA, the CDR3 is TGTGCCAGCAGCCCCCCGGACCCTAGGGCTGGCGGGGAGCTGTTTTTT. This gives the protein CASSPPDPRAGGELFF.